This T cell receptor (beta chain) was recovered during a study of blood T cell repertoires in COVID-19. Study at large: Sites across the United States, Italy and Spain contributed samples from acute and convalescent COVID-19. PBMCs, B-cell-depleted T cells, or T cells were the source of the cDNA or gDNA that made up the material.

In the original workflow: Estimation of nucleated cell counts was performed using reference gene primer amplification. Clones were read by immunoSEQ multiplex PCR, and TCRdb kept only the in-frame ones, dropping some. V and J calls and clone size are as listed in that table; D and trimming were resolved from the DNA. The table shows a few hundred thousand clones, with roughly 83% occurring only once. Germline V gene sequence: CDR1 SGHRS, CDR2 YFSETQ. This CDR3 spans 12 amino acids. The V end was cut by 0 bases, the J end by 5 bases, with 3 bases between. The clonotype comes from a man at least 80 years old with acute or convalescent COVID-19. The chain couples TRBV5-1 to TRBJ2-1, with D unresolved. Sequenced input: peripheral blood. In nucleotides, the CDR3 is TGCGCCAGCAGCTTGGGGCACAATGAGCAGTTCTTC. This codes for CASSLGHNEQFF.